This is a list of T cell receptor beta chains from one sample in a study of blood T cell repertoires in COVID-19. Profiled with immunoSEQ multiplex PCR; TCRdb holds only in-frame clones, not every one. In the table there are under 110,000 clones, approximately 80% of which are singletons. Source material: peripheral blood. The receptors here all came from a man aged 80 or over with COVID-19, enrolled during active disease. CDR3s include the opening cysteine and the closing phenylalanine or tryptophan. Fields, in order: D gene, J gene, V gene, clone size, CDR3 protein, CDR3 DNA. A D gene is named only where the DNA matches it firmly. Clone size is given for some rows only: seen once, a few or many times, or a class if the clone is expanded.

d_gene: -
j_gene: TRBJ1-1
v_gene: TRBV3-1/TRBV3-2
abundance: once
CDR3aa: CASSPWGDTEAFF
CDR3nt: TGTGCCAGCAGCCCTTGGGGAGACACTGAAGCTTTCTTT

d_gene: TRBD1
j_gene: TRBJ2-7
v_gene: TRBV5-4
abundance: -
CDR3aa: CASSSAQGVHSSEQYF
CDR3nt: TGTGCCAGCAGCTCGGCCCAGGGGGTCCACTCGTCGGAGCAGTACTTC

d_gene: TRBD1
j_gene: TRBJ2-3
v_gene: TRBV7-2
abundance: -
CDR3aa: CASRPQGTPRTDTQYF
CDR3nt: TGTGCCAGCAGACCACAGGGGACCCCTAGGACAGATACGCAGTATTTT

d_gene: -
j_gene: TRBJ2-3
v_gene: TRBV28
abundance: -
CDR3aa: CASSNSRRTDTQYF
CDR3nt: TGTGCCAGCAGCAACAGCCGTAGAACAGATACGCAGTATTTT

d_gene: TRBD1
j_gene: TRBJ2-5
v_gene: TRBV10-3
abundance: -
CDR3aa: CAIRTGGNAGETQYF
CDR3nt: TGTGCCATCAGGACAGGGGGCAACGCGGGGGAGACCCAGTACTTC

d_gene: TRBD1
j_gene: TRBJ1-5
v_gene: TRBV28
abundance: -
CDR3aa: CASSPITGDQPQHF
CDR3nt: TGTGCCAGCAGTCCTATTACAGGGGATCAGCCCCAGCATTTT

d_gene: -
j_gene: TRBJ2-5
v_gene: TRBV5-1
abundance: -
CDR3aa: CASSAGSDAGTQYF
CDR3nt: TGCGCCAGCAGCGCGGGATCTGATGCGGGGACCCAGTACTTC

d_gene: -
j_gene: TRBJ1-6
v_gene: TRBV21-1
abundance: -
CDR3aa: CASSAGQPYNSALHF
CDR3nt: TGTGCCAGCAGTGCGGGGCAGCCTTATAATTCAGCCCTCCACTTT

d_gene: TRBD1
j_gene: TRBJ2-1
v_gene: TRBV6-5
abundance: -
CDR3aa: CASSYSIGAGGNEQFF
CDR3nt: TGTGCCAGCAGTTACTCGATTGGGGCAGGGGGCAATGAGCAGTTCTTC

d_gene: TRBD2
j_gene: TRBJ2-1
v_gene: TRBV5-1
abundance: -
CDR3aa: CASREASGAYNEQFF
CDR3nt: TGCGCCAGCAGGGAGGCTAGCGGAGCCTACAATGAGCAGTTCTTC

d_gene: -
j_gene: TRBJ1-5
v_gene: TRBV7-8
abundance: -
CDR3aa: CASSPDRFGGNQPQHF
CDR3nt: TGTGCCAGCAGCCCAGACAGGTTTGGGGGCAATCAGCCCCAGCATTTT

d_gene: TRBD1
j_gene: TRBJ2-7
v_gene: TRBV6-1
abundance: few
CDR3aa: CASSEGGTGRYEQYF
CDR3nt: TGTGCCAGCAGTGAAGGGGGGACAGGGCGCTACGAGCAGTACTTC

d_gene: -
j_gene: TRBJ1-6
v_gene: TRBV27
abundance: few
CDR3aa: CASSLSGGPLHF
CDR3nt: TGTGCCAGCAGTTTATCCGGTGGACCCCTCCACTTT

d_gene: TRBD1
j_gene: TRBJ1-1
v_gene: TRBV28
abundance: -
CDR3aa: CASSPPGQGRAEAFF
CDR3nt: TGTGCCAGCAGTCCTCCGGGACAGGGTCGGGCTGAAGCTTTCTTT

d_gene: -
j_gene: TRBJ1-2
v_gene: TRBV28
abundance: -
CDR3aa: CASSFFGRQGGLYGYTF
CDR3nt: TGTGCCAGCAGTTTTTTTGGCAGGCAGGGAGGACTCTATGGCTACACCTTC

d_gene: -
j_gene: TRBJ2-6
v_gene: TRBV11-2
abundance: -
CDR3aa: CASSSRGAGANVLTF
CDR3nt: TGTGCCAGCAGCTCCAGGGGTGCTGGGGCCAACGTCCTGACTTTC

d_gene: TRBD1
j_gene: TRBJ2-1
v_gene: TRBV11-3
abundance: -
CDR3aa: CASSLATGGQQFF
CDR3nt: TGTGCCAGCAGCTTAGCGACAGGGGGTCAGCAGTTCTTC

d_gene: -
j_gene: TRBJ2-5
v_gene: TRBV3-1/TRBV3-2
abundance: -
CDR3aa: CASSQWTEEETQYF
CDR3nt: TGTGCCAGCAGCCAGTGGACAGAAGAAGAGACCCAGTACTTC

d_gene: TRBD2
j_gene: TRBJ2-7
v_gene: TRBV7-6
abundance: -
CDR3aa: CASSLVGGESGSYEQYF
CDR3nt: TGTGCCAGCAGCTTAGTGGGGGGGGAATCGGGCTCCTACGAGCAGTACTTC

d_gene: TRBD1
j_gene: TRBJ2-2
v_gene: TRBV19
abundance: -
CDR3aa: CASSSQGTGVGELFF
CDR3nt: TGTGCCAGTAGTTCACAGGGGACCGGTGTCGGGGAGCTGTTTTTT

d_gene: -
j_gene: TRBJ1-2
v_gene: TRBV24-1
abundance: -
CDR3aa: CATSEQGFNYGYTF
CDR3nt: TGTGCCACCAGTGAGCAGGGCTTTAACTATGGCTACACCTTC

d_gene: -
j_gene: TRBJ2-3
v_gene: TRBV6-2/TRBV6-3
abundance: -
CDR3aa: CASSWPWSTDTQYF
CDR3nt: TGTGCCAGCAGTTGGCCCTGGAGCACAGATACGCAGTATTTT

d_gene: -
j_gene: TRBJ2-1
v_gene: TRBV19
abundance: -
CDR3aa: CARKNGGAAEQFF
CDR3nt: TGTGCCAGGAAAAATGGGGGGGCCGCTGAGCAGTTCTTC

d_gene: TRBD2
j_gene: TRBJ2-1
v_gene: TRBV9
abundance: -
CDR3aa: CASSPYRTSGRQYNEQFF
CDR3nt: TGTGCCAGCAGCCCATACCGGACTAGCGGGAGGCAGTACAATGAGCAGTTCTTC

d_gene: TRBD2
j_gene: TRBJ2-1
v_gene: TRBV6-5
abundance: -
CDR3aa: CASSFSGSSYNEQFF
CDR3nt: TGTGCCAGCAGTTTCAGCGGGAGCTCCTACAATGAGCAGTTCTTC

d_gene: -
j_gene: TRBJ1-1
v_gene: TRBV27
abundance: -
CDR3aa: CASSLSRQRTEAFF
CDR3nt: TGTGCCAGCAGTTTATCAAGGCAGCGCACTGAAGCTTTCTTT

d_gene: TRBD2
j_gene: TRBJ2-7
v_gene: TRBV7-2
abundance: -
CDR3aa: CASSLALSSGGAYEQYF
CDR3nt: TGTGCCAGCAGCTTAGCATTGTCTAGCGGGGGGGCCTACGAGCAGTACTTC

d_gene: TRBD2
j_gene: TRBJ2-7
v_gene: TRBV7-2
abundance: -
CDR3aa: CASSLEASGRAEKQYF
CDR3nt: TGTGCCAGCAGCTTAGAGGCGAGCGGGAGGGCCGAGAAGCAGTACTTC

d_gene: -
j_gene: TRBJ2-5
v_gene: TRBV28
abundance: -
CDR3aa: CASSLWEAEGRAQYF
CDR3nt: TGTGCCAGCAGTTTATGGGAGGCGGAAGGACGGGCCCAGTACTTC